This TCR beta chain comes out of a study of cytomegalovirus exposure and HLA in healthy donors. V gave up 0 bases and J gave up 4 bases, with 17 bases separating them. CDR3 length: 16 amino acids. Germline V lookup: CDR1 SGHRS, CDR2 YFSETQ. Overall study findings and caveats: With later analysis, a missense DCLRE1C variant became linked to TCR beta V- and J-gene trimming. One cluster of highly shared sequence variants probably arose as a sequencing artifact.

The PCR employed 60 Vbeta primers together with 13 Jbeta primers. Here immunoSEQ multiplex PCR was the method, and the copy in TCRdb shows in-frame clones only, minus some. The sample has roughly 230,000 clones; 85% to 95% are singletons. Concerning this clone itself: What it binds is unknown.

This clonotype originated in a girl aged 2 to 10 in good health and CMV-seronegative. Sequencing was carried out using PBMCs. The V call is TRBV5-1, the J call TRBJ2-7; tentatively, D is TRBD1 (6 bases). CDR3 nucleotide sequence: TGCGCCAGCAGCTTGGATGGGACACCTTCGGGGTACGAGCAGTACTTC. Translation gives CASSLDGTPSGYEQYF.